These 14 T cell receptor beta chains were sequenced from one sample in a study of cytomegalovirus exposure and HLA in healthy donors. PCR used 60 Vbeta primers and 13 Jbeta primers. Data came from immunoSEQ multiplex PCR; TCRdb stores just in-frame clones and leaves some out. The sample includes around 150,000 clones, about 75% seen only once; the top ten take about 0.93%. Input material: PBMCs. These receptor sequences come from a woman aged 50 to 65 in good health and CMV-seropositive.

The chain links TRBV10-2 to TRBJ1-2; maybe TRBD1 (5 bases). Germline lookup yields CDR1 WSHSY and CDR2 SAAADI. The CDR3 has 13 amino acids. Deletions cut 2 bases from V and 6 bases from J, with 10 bases between. The CDR3 coding sequence is TGCGCCAGCAGTGAGGGGGGGTCTAATGGCTACACCTTC. Its translation is CASSEGGSNGYTF.

This chain links TRBV7-8 with TRBJ1-2, with 7 positions matching TRBD1. J gave up 8 bases and V 5 bases, and 8 bases lay outside the gene matches. CDR1 SGHVS and CDR2 FQNEAQ come from the germline V gene. The CDR3 extends over 13 amino acids. The CDR3 loop reads CASSLGQIQGYTF. For the CDR3, the DNA is TGTGCCAGCAGCCTGGGACAGATTCAAGGCTACACCTTC.

This chain links TRBV4-3 with TRBJ2-3, with TRBD2 identical over 12 bases. The CDR3 is 17 residues long. The germline V gene has CDR1 LGHNA and CDR2 YSLEER. The V segment lost 1 base and the J segment 5 bases; nucleotides outside the gene matches: 7. The CDR3 nucleotides are TGCGCCAGCAGCCAAGCACCTAGCGGGGGGGCACGAGATACGCAGTATTTT. This gives the protein CASSQAPSGGARDTQYF.

The chain uses TRBV6-5 and TRBJ2-7; 8 bases agree with TRBD1. CDR1 is MNHEY, CDR2 SVGAGI, per germline. The CDR3 has 13 residues. J was trimmed by 5 bases and V by 6 bases; bases with no gene match: 6. DNA of the CDR3: TGTGCCAGCAGCGACAGGGGTAGCGACGAGCAGTACTTC. Translated, it gives CASSDRGSDEQYF.

The CDR3 DNA reads TGCAGTGCTAGAGATAAGTTGGAGGTTTTCTTT. Translation: CSARDKLEVFF. The V gene is TRBV20-1, the J gene TRBJ1-1; D is uncertain. This CDR3 spans 11 amino acids. Germline V CDR1 and CDR2: DFQATT, SNEGSKA (reference sequence). V was trimmed by 0 bases and J by 13 bases, leaving 12 bases between them.

This clone was picked up a small number of times. This sequence joins TRBV19 and TRBJ2-1; TRBD2 aligns across 12 bases. With 4 bases clipped from V and 0 bases from J, the junction kept 4 bases outside the gene matches. CDR3 length: 17 amino acids. Germline lookup yields CDR1 LNHDA and CDR2 SQIVND (reference sequence). CDR3 region: CASSNRLAGDSYNEQFF. CDR3 DNA: TGTGCCAGTAGTAACAGACTAGCGGGGGACTCCTACAATGAGCAGTTCTTC.

The CDR3, as DNA: TGTGCCATCAGTGAGTTGGTGGAGCGGTTGAACACCGGGGAGCTGTTTTTT. The encoded protein is CAISELVERLNTGELFF. This chain joins TRBV10-3 and TRBJ2-2; tentatively, D is TRBD2 (5 bases). Trimming pared 1 base from V and 1 base from J, leaving 13 bases between. This CDR3 is 17 amino acids long. From germline, CDR1 is ENHRY and CDR2 SYGVKD.

A remark on this clone: Other nucleotide sequences in the sample specify the same CDR3. This chain links TRBV2 with TRBJ1-5, with D unclear. Trimming left V 9 bases short and J 1 base short, with 10 bases between. Germline CDR1 SNHLY, CDR2 FYNNEI. The CDR3 has 13 residues. CDR3 protein: CASRGDSNQPQHF. CDR3 nucleotide sequence: TGTGCCAGTCGGGGTGACAGCAATCAGCCCCAGCATTTT.

The chain links TRBV4-3 to TRBJ2-5, with 14 bases that match TRBD2. CDR1 LGHNA and CDR2 YSLEER come from the germline V gene. Unmatched junction bases numbered 4, after V lost 2 bases and J lost 5 bases. The CDR3 has 16 amino acids. CDR3 sequence (DNA): TGCGCCAGCAGCCAATCGGGACTAGCGGGGGTTGAGACCCAGTACTTC. It specifies CASSQSGLAGVETQYF.

The chain uses TRBV7-2 and TRBJ2-5, with 7 bases fitting TRBD2. The CDR3 sequence is 13 residues long. J lost 5 bases, V lost 6 bases, and 6 bases had no gene match. Germline-derived CDR1 and CDR2 are SGHTA and FQGNSA. The CDR3 DNA follows: TGTGCCAGCAGGCGGGAGCCGCTGGAGACCCAGTACTTC. Translating it yields CASRREPLETQYF.

The genes are TRBV6-1 and TRBJ2-3; D not certain. CDR1 is MNHNS and CDR2 is SASEGT in the germline V gene. V shed 10 bases and J shed 4 bases, with 21 bases lying between them. CDR3 length: 15 amino acids. CDR3 region: CATKDNFARPDTQYF. The CDR3, as DNA: TGTGCCACAAAAGACAATTTTGCTCGACCAGATACGCAGTATTTT.

V gene TRBV6-5 combines with J gene TRBJ1-2; 7 bases fit TRBD1. V lost 0 bases to trimming and J lost 7 bases; unmatched junction nucleotides: 8. The germline gives CDR1 MNHEY, CDR2 SVGAGI. The CDR3 is 15 amino acids. The CDR3 region has the DNA TGTGCCAGCAGTTACTCGGATAGGGGGCGTCTTGGCTACACCTTC. It codes for CASSYSDRGRLGYTF.

The CDR3 DNA follows: TGTGCCAGCAGCTTCGGGACTGCATACAATGAGCAGTTCTTC. This gives the protein CASSFGTAYNEQFF. This chain uses TRBV7-2 with TRBJ2-1, with D maybe TRBD2 (6 bases). Trimming pared 3 bases from V and 4 bases from J, leaving 10 bases between. Germline loops: CDR1 SGHTA, CDR2 FQGNSA. The CDR3 extends over 14 amino acids.

This clone was observed once. The V call is TRBV21-1, the J call TRBJ2-6; TRBD1 is the table's D call and was not checked against the DNA. TRBV21-1 is shown as a pseudogene. The CDR3 totals 21 residues. The CDR3 region has the DNA TGTGCCAGCAGCAAAGCGGACTGGTCCGGGACAGGGATATCTGGGGCCAACGTCCTGACTTTC. Amino acids: CASSKADWSGTGISGANVLTF.